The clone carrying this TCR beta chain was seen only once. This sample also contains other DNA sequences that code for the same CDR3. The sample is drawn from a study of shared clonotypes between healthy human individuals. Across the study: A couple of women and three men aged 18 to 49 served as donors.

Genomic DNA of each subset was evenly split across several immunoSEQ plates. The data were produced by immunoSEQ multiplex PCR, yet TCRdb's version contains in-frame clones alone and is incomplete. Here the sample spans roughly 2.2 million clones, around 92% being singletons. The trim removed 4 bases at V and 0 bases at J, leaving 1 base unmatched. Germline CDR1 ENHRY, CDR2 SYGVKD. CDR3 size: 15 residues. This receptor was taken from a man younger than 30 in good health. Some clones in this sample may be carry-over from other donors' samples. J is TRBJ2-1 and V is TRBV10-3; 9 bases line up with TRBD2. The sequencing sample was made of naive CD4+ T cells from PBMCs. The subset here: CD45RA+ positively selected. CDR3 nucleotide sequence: TGTGCCATCAGTGGTAGCGGGAGCTCCTACAATGAGCAGTTCTTC. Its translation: CAISGSGSSYNEQFF.